The next 14 T cell receptor beta chains were all read from a single sample in a study of brain T cells in children with intractable seizures (dated by TCRdb to about 2021). Sample time point, as interpreted from the label and publication: resected brain tissue, or blood drawn just prior to surgery. Receptors were amplified or captured by the immunoSEQ multiplex PCR assay. TCRdb limited this immuneACCESS table to in-frame rearrangements with V and J called. A share of clones is missing; checked studies link under half to unresolved V genes, and the rest is unexplained. For this sample the table gives roughly 80,000 clones, of which about 92% were detected only once. The top ten hold around 1.6% of the sample. The source material was peripheral blood, sampled at surgery. The receptor set was obtained from a boy in the first two years of life with tuberous sclerosis and intractable seizures.

The DNA for the CDR3 is TGTGCCACCAGTGATTCAGGGCCCAAATACAATGAGCAGTTCTTC. Residues: CATSDSGPKYNEQFF. The chain links TRBV24-1 to TRBJ2-1; TRBD1 might be the D (5 bases). V lost 2 bases and J 4 bases, leaving 11 bases between the germline ends. The CDR3 is 15 amino acids. Germline CDR1 is KGHDR and CDR2 is SFDVKD.

V usage is TRBV3-1 (or the pseudogene TRBV3-2) and J usage is TRBJ2-7; D is unclear. Deletions cut 4 bases from V and 1 base from J, with 11 bases between. Germline V gene sequence: CDR1 LGHDT, CDR2 YNNKEL (reference sequence). The CDR3 is made up of 14 amino acids. CDR3 in amino acids: CASSLATMSYEQYF. CDR3 in DNA: TGTGCCAGCAGCCTCGCAACCATGTCCTACGAGCAGTACTTC.

With respect to this clone: Mismatch with germline at one junction end may stem from a read error. The identical CDR3 is also encoded by other nucleotide sequences in the sample. J is TRBJ1-3 and V is TRBV3-1 (or the pseudogene TRBV3-2); D not certain. From germline, CDR1 is LGHDT and CDR2 YNNKEL (reference sequence). This CDR3 is built from 15 residues. In DNA form, the CDR3 reads TGTGCCAGCAGTCAAGTAGCCGACGCTGGAAACACCATATATTTT. It specifies CASSQVADAGNTIYF.

The chain recombines TRBV5-5 with TRBJ2-1; D unclear. CDR3 size: 13 residues. Germline V gene sequence: CDR1 SGHKS, CDR2 YYEKEE (reference sequence). Between the trimmed V and J ends, which lost 2 bases and 2 bases, there was a span of 5 bases. The CDR3 region is CASSLSTYNEQFF. CDR3 nucleotides: TGTGCCAGCAGCTTATCCACCTACAATGAGCAGTTCTTC.

The chain is built from TRBV14 and TRBJ1-6; D unclear. This CDR3 spans 15 amino acids. The V end was cut by 2 bases, the J end by 4 bases, with 9 bases between. The germline V gene encodes CDR1 SGHDN and CDR2 FVKESK. The chain's CDR3 is CASSQRPHYNSPLHF. For the CDR3, the DNA is TGTGCCAGCAGCCAAAGACCCCATTATAATTCACCCCTCCACTTT.

This clone has only one observation. The chain links TRBV7-9 to TRBJ2-1; 9 positions agree with TRBD2. This CDR3 is built from 18 residues. Trimming cost V 5 bases and J 4 bases; bases outside gene matches: 15. CDR1 and CDR2 from the germline V gene are SEHNR and FQNEAQ (reference sequence). CDR3: CASSPQYLGGGEYNEQFF. DNA for the CDR3: TGTGCCAGCAGCCCGCAATACCTAGGCGGGGGGGAGTACAATGAGCAGTTCTTC.

The chain is built from TRBV7-2 and TRBJ2-1; TRBD2 agrees at 8 bases. Germline assignment: CDR1 SGHTA and CDR2 FQGNSA. CDR3 length equals 15 residues. The V and J ends lost 4 bases and 3 bases, in that order; junction bases with no gene match: 5. CDR3 sequence (DNA): TGTGCCAGCAGCTCGTCGGGGGGGCTCTACAATGAGCAGTTCTTC. Amino acids: CASSSSGGLYNEQFF.

The chain links TRBV14 to TRBJ2-2, with D unclear. The CDR3 covers 15 residues. The V gene lost 1 base and the J gene lost 5 bases, with 11 bases spanning the gap. CDR1 and CDR2 from the germline V gene are SGHDN and FVKESK. This CDR3 is CASSQGRLRTGELFF. The CDR3 DNA reads as TGTGCCAGCAGCCAAGGGCGGCTACGTACCGGGGAGCTGTTTTTT.

The chain has TRBV7-3 and TRBJ2-1, with TRBD2 identical over 11 bases. The germline V gene has CDR1 SGHTA and CDR2 FQGTGA. The CDR3 has 15 amino acids. V lost 5 bases and J lost 8; bases outside the gene matches: 8. CDR3 sequence: CASSPTSGVGYEQFF. CDR3 coding DNA: TGTGCCAGCAGCCCGACTAGCGGGGTTGGGTATGAGCAGTTCTTC. Together with reference TRBV7-3 and TRBJ2-1, the CDR3 gives the full variable domain: GAGVSQTPSNKVTEKGKYVELRCDPISGHTALYWYRQSLGQGPEFLIYFQGTGAADDSGLPNDRFFAVRPEGSVSTLKIQRTERGDSAVYLCASSPTSGVGYEQFFGPGTRLTVL.

Here the CDR3 DNA reads TGTGCCAGCAGCCAAGCTAGGGTAGGCTCTGGGGCCAACGTCCTGACTTTC. The encoded protein is CASSQARVGSGANVLTF. The V call is TRBV3-1 (or the pseudogene TRBV3-2), the J call TRBJ2-6; unclear D gene. The CDR3 length is 17 residues. The germline V gene has CDR1 LGHDT and CDR2 YNNKEL (reference sequence). Trimming pared 1 base from V and 0 bases from J, leaving 10 bases between.

This chain uses TRBV7-6 with TRBJ2-6; 10 bases map to TRBD2. CDR3 size: 18 residues. Germline assignment: CDR1 SGHVS and CDR2 FNYEAQ. The J segment lost 0 bases and the V segment lost 1 base, leaving 3 bases of the junction unmatched. CDR3: CASSLGSGRASGANVLTF. The DNA for the CDR3 is TGTGCCAGCAGCTTAGGAAGCGGGAGGGCCTCTGGGGCCAACGTCCTGACTTTC.

A single count supports this clone. The chain is built from TRBV9 and TRBJ1-1, with D unresolved. CDR1 SGDLS and CDR2 YYNGEE come from the germline V gene. Trimming cost V 0 bases and J 3 bases, with 12 bases left between them. CDR3 length: 15 amino acids. The CDR3 sequence: CASSVVPLRDTEAFF. The CDR3 nucleotides are TGTGCCAGCAGCGTAGTCCCCTTGAGGGACACTGAAGCTTTCTTT.

This chain connects TRBV2 to TRBJ2-2; D tentatively reads TRBD1 or TRBD2 (6 bases each). The CDR3 is 15 residues long. Trimming pared 4 bases from V and 5 bases from J, leaving 14 bases between. Germline assignment: CDR1 SNHLY and CDR2 FYNNEI. CDR3 region: CASSGLGGRTGELFF. The CDR3 nucleotides read TGTGCCAGCAGTGGGTTGGGGGGCCGGACCGGGGAGCTGTTTTTT.

The chain carries TRBV6-2 or TRBV6-3 and TRBJ2-1; D not certain. Germline CDR1 MNHEY, CDR2 SVGEGT. The CDR3 is 15 amino acids. Trimming removed 2 bases at V and 2 bases at J, with 10 bases between. DNA of the CDR3: TGTGCCAGCAGTTACGAGTTCTGGACCTACAATGAGCAGTTCTTC. It codes for CASSYEFWTYNEQFF.